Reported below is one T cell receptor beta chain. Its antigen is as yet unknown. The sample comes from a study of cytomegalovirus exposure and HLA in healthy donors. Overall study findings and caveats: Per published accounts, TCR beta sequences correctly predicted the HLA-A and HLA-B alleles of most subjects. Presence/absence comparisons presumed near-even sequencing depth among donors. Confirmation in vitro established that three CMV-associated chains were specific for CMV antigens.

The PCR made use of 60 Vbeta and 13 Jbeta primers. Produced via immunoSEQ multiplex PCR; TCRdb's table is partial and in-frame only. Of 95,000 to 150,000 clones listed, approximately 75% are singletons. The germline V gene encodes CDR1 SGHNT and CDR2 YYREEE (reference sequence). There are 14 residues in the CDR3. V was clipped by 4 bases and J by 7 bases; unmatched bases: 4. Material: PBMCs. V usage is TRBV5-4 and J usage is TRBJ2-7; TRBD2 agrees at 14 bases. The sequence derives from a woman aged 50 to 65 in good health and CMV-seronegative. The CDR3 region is CASSRLAGGREQYF. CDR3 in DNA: TGTGCCAGCAGCCGACTAGCGGGAGGGCGAGAGCAGTACTTC.